Detailed here is one TCR beta chain. PCR amplification relied on 60 Vbeta primers (plus 13 Jbeta primers). Using immunoSEQ multiplex PCR, the repertoire was profiled, and TCRdb retains in-frame clones only, with some absent. The sample includes 59,000 or so clones, less than 90% of them seen just once. These data originate in a study of cytomegalovirus exposure and HLA in healthy donors. J lost 5 bases, V lost 6 bases, and 10 bases had no gene match. The CDR3 totals 15 residues. Germline assignment: CDR1 LNHDA and CDR2 SQIVND (reference sequence). The sample consisted of PBMCs. The V and J genes are TRBV19 and TRBJ2-1, with 7 positions matching TRBD1. This sequence was found in a female donor in good health and CMV-seronegative. The CDR3 DNA follows: TGTGCCAGTAGCCGATTGAGGACAGGCCACAATGAGCAGTTCTTC. Amino acid sequence: CASSRLRTGHNEQFF.